This paragraph covers one TCR beta chain sequence. No antigen is known for it. The sample has other DNA sequences that encode this CDR3 too. These data belong to a study of Ad26.COV2.S vaccination and SARS-CoV-2 variants. Study-wide background: The Ad26.COV2.S arm of the COV1001 trial was where the donor was placed. Ad26.COV2.S given intramuscularly, once or twice 56 days apart.

Overall study findings and caveats: Participants in the vaccine arm had higher spike-specific TCR breadth; placebo recipients had lower.

Using immunoSEQ multiplex PCR, the repertoire was profiled, and TCRdb retains in-frame clones only, with some absent. Of around 340,000 clones listed, around nine tenths are singletons. With 6 bases removed from V and 2 bases from J, the gap between germline ends came to 4 bases. Germline V CDR1 and CDR2: MDHEN, SYDVKM. CDR3 length: 12 amino acids. Described treatment: 15 to 20 received Ad26.COV2.S at low or high dose, single or two shots; several received placebo; per-sample allocation not given. Sampling was done on day 63 after the first vaccine or placebo injection. An adult donor aged 18-55 years was enrolled in Boston.

The TCR comes from a person aged 18-60 years who received the Ad26.COV2.S COVID-19 vaccine or a placebo. The chain carries TRBV28 and TRBJ2-2; D gene ambiguous. The sample in question was peripheral blood, obtained in a trial of Ad26.COV2.S vaccine versus placebo. CDR3: CASSRNTGELFF. The CDR3 DNA reads as TGTGCCAGCAGCCGCAACACCGGGGAGCTGTTTTTT.